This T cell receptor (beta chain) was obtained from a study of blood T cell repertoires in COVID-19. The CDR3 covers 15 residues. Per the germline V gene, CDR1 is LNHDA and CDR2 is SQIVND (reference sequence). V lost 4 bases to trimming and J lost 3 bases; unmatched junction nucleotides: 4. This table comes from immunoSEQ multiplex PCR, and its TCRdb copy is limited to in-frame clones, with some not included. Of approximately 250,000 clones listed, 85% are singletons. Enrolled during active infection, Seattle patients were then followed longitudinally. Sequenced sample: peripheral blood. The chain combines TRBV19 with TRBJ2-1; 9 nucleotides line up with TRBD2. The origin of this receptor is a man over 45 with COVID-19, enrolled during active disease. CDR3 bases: TGTGCCAGTAGTACGATAGCGGGGGACTACAATGAGCAGTTCTTC. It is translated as CASSTIAGDYNEQFF.